This is a list of T cell receptor beta chains from one sample in a study of T cell changes during pregnancy in multiple sclerosis. TCRdb's table, derived via immunoSEQ multiplex PCR, lists solely in-frame clones and lacks some. The table includes tens of thousands of clones, around 94% detected once. The material was peripheral blood, obtained in the third trimester of pregnancy. These receptors all come from a female donor with multiple sclerosis, enrolled in a pregnancy study. The CDR3 runs from the conserved cysteine through the conserved F or W. D genes are given only for firm matches. Only part of the rows carry a size: once, few, many, or a class if the clone is expanded.

cdr3_length clone_size j_call v_call d_call cdr3_aa cdr3_nt
16 . TRBJ2-5 TRBV10-2 TRBD1 CASKNGQGSFQETQYF TGCGCCAGCAAGAATGGACAGGGATCTTTCCAAGAGACCCAGTACTTC
16 . TRBJ2-5 TRBV30 . CAWKSGHGGGIETQYF TGTGCCTGGAAAAGCGGGCATGGGGGAGGAATAGAGACCCAGTACTTC
18 . TRBJ2-2 TRBV5-5 TRBD2 CASSVTGTSGKNTGELFF TGTGCCAGCAGCGTTACCGGGACTAGCGGGAAGAACACCGGGGAGCTGTTTTTT
14 . TRBJ1-5 TRBV25-1 . CASREGWGNQPQHF TGTGCCAGCAGAGAGGGATGGGGCAATCAGCCCCAGCATTTT
15 . TRBJ2-7 TRBV9 TRBD2 CASSVGASGSHEQYF TGTGCCAGCAGCGTAGGCGCTAGCGGGAGTCACGAGCAGTACTTC
17 . TRBJ1-4 TRBV7-9 TRBD1 CASSTVVRGLANEKLFF TGTGCCAGCAGCACAGTGGTCAGGGGGCTTGCTAATGAAAAACTGTTTTTT
16 . TRBJ2-7 TRBV4-1 TRBD2 CASSQGGGGLVYEQYF TGCGCCAGCAGCCAAGGGGGGGGAGGGTTAGTCTACGAGCAGTACTTC
12 . TRBJ1-1 TRBV29-1 . CSVFGLTGEAFF TGCAGCGTATTTGGTCTGACAGGTGAGGCTTTCTTT
15 . TRBJ1-2 TRBV19 TRBD1 CASSIDTGGNYGYTF TGTGCCAGTAGTATAGATACAGGGGGCAACTATGGCTACACCTTC
15 once TRBJ2-6 TRBV7-2 . CASSLGSGGANVLTF TGTGCCAGCAGCTTAGGGTCGGGGGGGGCCAACGTCCTGACTTTC
20 . TRBJ2-3 TRBV7-3 TRBD2 CASSLARGTTIIESTDTQYF TGTGCCAGCAGCCTAGCCCGAGGGACTACCATCATCGAAAGCACAGATACGCAGTATTTT
14 . TRBJ2-5 TRBV13 . CASSLVRAGETQYF TGTGCCAGCAGCTTAGTGCGAGCGGGAGAGACCCAGTACTTC
13 . TRBJ2-7 TRBV6-5 TRBD2 CASSKREGHEQYF TGTGCCAGCAGTAAGCGGGAGGGACACGAGCAGTACTTC
15 . TRBJ2-5 TRBV7-9 . CASSLEEGLKETQYF TGTGCCAGCAGCTTAGAGGAGGGGCTCAAAGAGACCCAGTACTTC
14 . TRBJ2-7 TRBV4-1 TRBD1 CASSQDRGSYEQYF TGCGCCAGCAGCCAGGACAGGGGCTCCTACGAGCAGTACTTC
13 once TRBJ2-7 TRBV27 TRBD1 CASSSGQEYEQYF TGTGCCAGCAGTTCAGGACAGGAATACGAGCAGTACTTC
19 . TRBJ2-2 TRBV9 TRBD2 CASSVNPGLAGVGTGELFF TGTGCCAGCAGCGTCAACCCTGGACTAGCGGGAGTGGGGACCGGGGAGCTGTTTTTT
14 . TRBJ1-4 TRBV27 TRBD1 CASSFDRAGEKLFF TGTGCCAGCAGTTTCGACAGGGCGGGTGAAAAACTGTTTTTT
18 . TRBJ1-5 TRBV27 . CASSLRRGLGLSNQPQHF TGTGCCAGCAGTTTAAGAAGGGGCCTGGGTTTAAGCAATCAGCCCCAGCATTTT
16 . TRBJ2-5 TRBV5-1 TRBD2 CASSFGAGGLGETQYF TGCGCCAGCAGCTTCGGCGCGGGAGGGTTGGGAGAGACCCAGTACTTC
16 . TRBJ1-1 TRBV6-5 . CASSFRVQVLGTEAFF TGTGCCAGCAGTTTCAGGGTTCAGGTATTAGGCACTGAAGCTTTCTTT
14 few TRBJ2-2 TRBV4-2 . CASSQVEGTGELFF TGTGCCAGCAGCCAAGTGGAGGGAACCGGGGAGCTGTTTTTT
13 . TRBJ1-1 TRBV2 TRBD1 CASSDQGATEAFF TGTGCCAGCAGTGATCAGGGGGCCACTGAAGCTTTCTTT
18 once TRBJ1-4 TRBV15 TRBD1 CATSSHGVTGGRNEKLFF TGTGCCACCAGCTCCCATGGGGTGACAGGGGGTCGTAATGAAAAACTGTTTTTT
15 . TRBJ2-3 TRBV4-3 TRBD1 CASSFRGQGTDTQYF TGCGCCAGCAGCTTCAGGGGGCAGGGGACAGATACGCAGTATTTT
15 . TRBJ1-2 TRBV5-6 TRBD1 CASSLEATGYNGYTF TGTGCCAGCAGCTTGGAGGCGACAGGGTATAACGGCTACACCTTC
15 . TRBJ2-5 TRBV30 TRBD2 CAWSVRAGGGETQYF TGTGCCTGGAGTGTACGGGCGGGAGGCGGTGAGACCCAGTACTTC
14 . TRBJ2-7 TRBV5-1 . CASSPGTPRDEQYF TGCGCCAGCAGCCCCGGGACTCCGCGGGACGAGCAGTACTTC
15 . TRBJ2-7 TRBV7-2 TRBD2 CASSKVAGGTYEQYF TGTGCCAGCAGCAAGGTAGCGGGAGGGACCTACGAGCAGTACTTC
16 once TRBJ2-1 TRBV6-6 TRBD2 CASAGVGVVSYNEQFF TGTGCCAGCGCGGGGGTGGGAGTCGTTTCCTACAATGAGCAGTTCTTC
16 . TRBJ2-4 TRBV5-4 . CASSLGFGLTKNIQYF TGTGCCAGCAGCTTGGGTTTCGGGTTGACCAAAAACATTCAGTACTTC
15 . TRBJ2-7 TRBV5-1 TRBD2 CASSPGLAGVNEQYF TGCGCCAGCAGCCCGGGACTAGCGGGAGTCAACGAGCAGTACTTC
13 . TRBJ2-7 TRBV19 . CASSEAGAREQYF TGTGCCAGTAGTGAGGCAGGGGCAAGGGAGCAGTACTTC
14 . TRBJ1-1 TRBV6-5 TRBD1 CASSAGTGGTEAFF TGTGCCAGCAGTGCCGGGACAGGGGGCACTGAAGCTTTCTTT
16 . TRBJ2-7 TRBV19 . CASSIAVEGTPYEQYF TGTGCCAGTAGTATAGCAGTTGAGGGTACGCCCTACGAGCAGTACTTC
15 . TRBJ1-4 TRBV19 . CASNLGRRAYEKLFF TGTGCCAGTAACTTAGGACGGCGGGCCTACGAAAAACTGTTTTTT
13 . TRBJ2-7 TRBV19 TRBD1 CASSPGQVTEQYF TGTGCCAGTAGCCCGGGACAGGTGACCGAGCAGTACTTC
19 . TRBJ2-4 TRBV5-1 TRBD2 CASSLGGRTSGKGGDIQYF TGCGCCAGCAGCCTTGGAGGTCGGACTAGCGGGAAGGGGGGGGACATTCAGTACTTC
12 few TRBJ1-2 TRBV7-9 . CASSPDYYGYTF TGTGCCAGCAGCCCAGATTACTATGGCTACACCTTC
11 once TRBJ2-5 TRBV6-1 . CASRDGKTQYF TGTGCCAGCAGGGACGGGAAGACCCAGTACTTC
15 . TRBJ1-1 TRBV28 TRBD1 CASSLQGQPSAEAFF TGTGCCAGCAGTCTACAGGGACAGCCTTCGGCTGAAGCTTTCTTT
16 . TRBJ1-3 TRBV29-1 . CSVEEADTYSGNTIYF TGCAGCGTTGAAGAGGCCGACACCTACTCTGGAAACACCATATATTTT
14 . TRBJ2-1 TRBV7-2 . CASSLRWGDNEQFF TGTGCCAGCAGCCTTAGGTGGGGGGACAATGAGCAGTTCTTC
13 few TRBJ2-7 TRBV25-1 TRBD1 CASSHRGSYEQYF TGTGCCAGCAGCCACAGGGGAAGCTACGAGCAGTACTTC
13 . TRBJ2-1 TRBV30 . CAWSVLGLGEQFF TGTGCCTGGAGTGTTTTGGGGCTCGGAGAGCAGTTCTTC
16 once TRBJ2-5 TRBV7-8 TRBD1 CASSDPGQGSQETQYF TGTGCCAGCAGCGATCCGGGACAGGGATCACAAGAGACCCAGTACTTC